The 10 T cell receptor beta chains presented below share a single source sample, sequenced in a study of blood T cell repertoires in COVID-19. Produced via immunoSEQ multiplex PCR; TCRdb's table is partial and in-frame only. The table lists roughly 250,000 clones, approximately 82% of them singletons. Sequencing used peripheral blood. Source of these receptors: a woman of 80 years or more with active or convalescent COVID-19.

The rearrangement links TRBV2 to TRBJ1-5; the match to TRBD1 covers 9 bases. CDR1 is SNHLY and CDR2 is FYNNEI in the germline V gene. The CDR3 runs 15 residues. V shed 4 bases, J shed 4 bases, and the junction held 5 bases outside the gene matches. CDR3: CASSANRGRNQPQHF. The CDR3 DNA follows: TGTGCCAGCAGTGCAAACAGGGGGCGAAATCAGCCCCAGCATTTT.

The chain carries TRBV19 and TRBJ1-5; 8 bases align to TRBD1. The germline V gene has CDR1 LNHDA and CDR2 SQIVND (reference sequence). This CDR3 spans 15 amino acids. V lost 1 base, J lost 5 bases, and 4 bases stayed unmatched. CDR3 coding DNA: TGTGCCAGTAGTATAGGTACAGGGGGGGATCAGCCCCAGCATTTT. This translates into CASSIGTGGDQPQHF.

The rearrangement links TRBV5-1 to TRBJ2-5, with 12 bases identical to TRBD1. In germline, CDR1 is SGHRS, CDR2 YFSETQ. Trimming cost V 3 bases and J 0 bases; bases outside gene matches: 3. This CDR3 has 16 residues. This CDR3 reads CASSSGTGGYQETQYF. Here the CDR3 DNA reads TGCGCCAGCAGCTCCGGGACAGGGGGCTACCAAGAGACCCAGTACTTC.

J is TRBJ2-3 and V is TRBV21-1; the D call in the table, TRBD2, was not verified against the DNA. TRBV21-1 is recorded as a pseudogene. CDR3 size: 18 residues. The CDR3 reads CASSKGEERGGGADTQYF. In DNA, the CDR3 is TGTGCCAGCAGCAAAGGCGAGGAGCGGGGGGGCGGCGCAGATACGCAGTATTTT.

The chain is built from TRBV11-3 and TRBJ2-1; 9 nucleotides line up with TRBD1. The germline V gene encodes CDR1 SGHNT and CDR2 YENEEA. The CDR3 has 15 amino acids. After removal of 5 bases from V and 3 bases from J, the junction contained 5 bases not matched to a gene. CDR3 loop: CASSPGTGFYNEQFF. The CDR3 DNA reads as TGTGCCAGCAGCCCCGGGACAGGGTTCTACAATGAGCAGTTCTTC.

The chain joins TRBV4-1 to TRBJ2-3; D is uncertain. Germline V gene lookup returns CDR1 MGHRA and CDR2 YSYEKL. This CDR3 spans 14 amino acids. V lost 0 bases, J lost 6 bases, and 10 bases lay in between. CDR3 nucleotides: TGCGCCAGCAGCCAAGATTATCTTTCCGATACGCAGTATTTT. Amino acid sequence: CASSQDYLSDTQYF.

This sequence joins TRBV20-1 and TRBJ1-6, with D unresolved. In germline, CDR1 is DFQATT, CDR2 SNEGSKA (reference sequence). The CDR3 loop spans 11 amino acids. Trimming stripped 7 bases from V and 9 bases from J, with 10 bases between. The CDR3 loop is CSVKRGSPLHF. The CDR3 nucleotides read TGCAGTGTTAAGCGGGGTTCACCCCTCCACTTT.

Only one count was recorded for this clone. The gene calls are TRBV5-6 and TRBJ2-2; D gene unclear. Trimming shortened V by 5 bases and J by 4 bases, and 9 bases separated the two germline ends. Germline V CDR1 and CDR2: SGHDT, YYEEEE. This CDR3 is 13 amino acids long. CDR3 sequence: CASRRVSTGELFF. CDR3 nucleotides: TGTGCCAGCAGAAGAGTGAGCACCGGGGAGCTGTTTTTT.

The CDR3 region has the DNA TGTGCCATCAGTCCGACTAGCGGGAGCTACAATGAGCAGTTCTTC. Translation: CAISPTSGSYNEQFF. The V call is TRBV10-3, the J call TRBJ2-1, with 12 bases aligning to TRBD2. The CDR3 is 15 residues long. From germline, CDR1 is ENHRY and CDR2 SYGVKD. V dropped 5 bases and J dropped 3; count of bases not matched to a gene: 2.

The genes are TRBV18 and TRBJ1-2, with D possibly matching TRBD1 (6 bases). Trimming removed 4 bases at V and 5 bases at J, with 11 bases between. This CDR3 contains 13 residues. Germline V gene lookup returns CDR1 KGHSH and CDR2 LQKENI. CDR3 protein: CASSRGQIYGYTF. CDR3 nucleotides: TGTGCCAGCTCACGTGGACAGATATATGGCTACACCTTC.